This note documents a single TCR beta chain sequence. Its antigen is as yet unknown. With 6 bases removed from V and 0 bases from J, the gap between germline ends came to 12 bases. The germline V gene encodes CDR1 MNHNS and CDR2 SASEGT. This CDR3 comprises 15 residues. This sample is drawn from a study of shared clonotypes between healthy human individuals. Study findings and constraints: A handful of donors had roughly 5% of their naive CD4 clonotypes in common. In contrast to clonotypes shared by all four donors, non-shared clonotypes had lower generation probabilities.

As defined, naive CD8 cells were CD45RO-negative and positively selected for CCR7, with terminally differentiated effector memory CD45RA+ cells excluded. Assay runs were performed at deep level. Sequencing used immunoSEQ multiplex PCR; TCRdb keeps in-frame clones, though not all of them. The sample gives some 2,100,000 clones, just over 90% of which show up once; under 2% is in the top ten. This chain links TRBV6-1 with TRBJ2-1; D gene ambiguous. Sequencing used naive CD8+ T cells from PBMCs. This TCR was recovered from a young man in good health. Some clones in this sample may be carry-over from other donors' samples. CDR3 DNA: TGTGCCAGCAGCCGGGCCTTAAGCTCCTACAATGAGCAGTTCTTC. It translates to CASSRALSSYNEQFF.